These 29 T cell receptor beta chains were all obtained from the same sample, sequenced in a study of blood T cell repertoires in COVID-19. The repertoire was sequenced with immunoSEQ multiplex PCR; TCRdb's copy has only in-frame clones and lacks some. The sample lists approximately 200,000 clones; roughly four fifths were seen once. Sequencing used peripheral blood. The receptors derive from a woman aged 45-65 years with acute or convalescent COVID-19.

This clone was detected once. The gene calls are TRBV6-2 or TRBV6-3 and TRBJ1-5, with D uncertain. V was pared by 1 base and J by 0 bases, with 7 bases between. This CDR3 is 15 amino acids long. Germline CDR1 and CDR2: MNHEY and SVGEGT. The CDR3 DNA is TGTGCCAGCAGTTACTACGCGGGTAGCAATCAGCCCCAGCATTTT. Its protein is CASSYYAGSNQPQHF.

The sample holds a few counts of this clone. The chain links TRBV27 to TRBJ1-6; 9 bases align to TRBD1. The germline gives CDR1 MNHEY, CDR2 SMNVEV (reference sequence). The CDR3 is 18 amino acids. The junction had 10 bases not matched to a gene; V was cut back by 0 bases and J by 7 bases. The CDR3 region has the DNA TGTGCCAGCAGTTTATCAAAAATCCGACAGGGGGTGAATTCACCCCTCCACTTT. Its translation: CASSLSKIRQGVNSPLHF.

The chain has TRBV7-2 and TRBJ2-1; D possibly corresponds to TRBD2 (5 bases). CDR1 and CDR2 from the germline V gene are SGHTA and FQGNSA. The CDR3 is 14 residues long. The ends were cut back, 5 bases at V and 0 bases at J, with 8 bases in the middle. CDR3 residues: CASSLTTSYNEQFF. CDR3 DNA sequence: TGTGCCAGCAGCCTGACTACCTCCTACAATGAGCAGTTCTTC.

This sequence joins TRBV4-3 and TRBJ1-5; D is unresolved. Germline lookup yields CDR1 LGHNA and CDR2 YSLEER. The CDR3 is 13 residues long. Between the trimmed V and J ends, which lost 0 bases and 3 bases, there was a span of 3 bases. For the CDR3, the DNA is TGCGCCAGCAGCCAAGATAACAATCAGCCCCAGCATTTT. Its translation is CASSQDNNQPQHF.

The chain recombines TRBV10-3 with TRBJ1-3; D unclear. The CDR3 has 15 residues. The germline V and J ends were trimmed by 11 bases and 3 bases, with 20 bases remaining between them. CDR1 is ENHRY, CDR2 SYGVKD, per germline. DNA for the CDR3: TGTGCCGCAGGCCCCTCTACCCCCAATGGAAACACCATATATTTT. Its translation is CAAGPSTPNGNTIYF.

The chain uses TRBV18 and TRBJ1-4; weak D call: TRBD1 (5 bases). Germline CDR1 and CDR2: KGHSH and LQKENI. Trimming took 3 bases from V and 0 from J, leaving 8 bases between them. The CDR3 totals 15 residues. The CDR3 loop is CASSPRQTTNEKLFF. CDR3 in DNA: TGTGCCAGCTCACCGAGACAGACAACTAATGAAAAACTGTTTTTT.

V is TRBV21-1 and J is TRBJ2-7; the table's TRBD1 call for D was not verified on the DNA. TRBV21-1 is listed as a pseudogene. The CDR3 runs to 15 residues. Here the CDR3 reads CASSKEGQGAYEQYF. CDR3 DNA sequence: TGTGCCAGCAGCAAAGAGGGGCAGGGGGCGTACGAGCAGTACTTC.

This chain links TRBV4-2 with TRBJ1-5, with D unclear. CDR3 size: 13 residues. The V gene's germline CDR1 is LGHNA and CDR2 YNFKEQ. V lost 1 base and J lost 4, with 5 bases in between. The CDR3 loop reads CASSQGENQPQHF. The CDR3 DNA sequence: TGTGCCAGCAGCCAAGGAGAGAATCAGCCCCAGCATTTT.

The chain employs TRBV6-5 and TRBJ1-1; the D gene is possibly TRBD1 (5 bases). CDR3 length equals 14 residues. Trimming cost V 2 bases and J 5 bases, with 12 bases left between them. CDR1 MNHEY and CDR2 SVGAGI come from the germline V gene. CDR3 nucleotide sequence: TGTGCCAGCAGTTACCGGGGGGACCGGACTGAAGCTTTCTTT. Protein product: CASSYRGDRTEAFF.

This chain joins TRBV28 and TRBJ1-1; possible D gene TRBD1, 5 bases. The CDR3 contains 16 residues. Germline loops: CDR1 MDHEN, CDR2 SYDVKM. The V end was cut by 2 bases, the J end by 2 bases, with 15 bases between. The CDR3 loop is CASSLRSGVPNTEAFF. As DNA, the CDR3 is TGTGCCAGCAGTTTACGATCGGGGGTCCCAAACACTGAAGCTTTCTTT.

The rearrangement joins TRBV28 to TRBJ1-5; D unclear. CDR1 and CDR2 from the germline V gene are MDHEN and SYDVKM. Trimming removed 5 bases from V and 1 base from J, with 15 bases in between. The CDR3 runs 16 residues. CDR3: CASSLRNSLSNQPQHF. CDR3 sequence (DNA): TGTGCCAGCAGTCTTAGGAACAGCTTGAGCAATCAGCCCCAGCATTTT. Based on the CDR3 plus reference TRBV28 and TRBJ1-5, the full variable domain is DVKVTQSSRYLVKRTGEKVFLECVQDMDHENMFWYRQDPGLGLRLIYFSYDVKMKEKGDIPEGYSVSREKKERFSLILESASTNQTSMYLCASSLRNSLSNQPQHFGDGTRLSIL.

This clone was observed a single time. The genes are TRBV10-3 and TRBJ2-3; a possible D gene is TRBD2 (6 bases). Germline V CDR1 and CDR2: ENHRY, SYGVKD. The CDR3 consists of 15 residues. V lost 5 bases to trimming and J lost 0 bases, with 12 bases between them. This chain's CDR3 is CAISRELPSTDTQYF. CDR3 nucleotides: TGTGCCATCAGTCGGGAGCTCCCTAGCACAGATACGCAGTATTTT.

The chain couples TRBV18 to TRBJ2-5, with TRBD2 identical over 8 bases. The CDR3 totals 14 residues. Germline V gene sequence: CDR1 KGHSH, CDR2 LQKENI. The trim removed 6 bases at V and 4 bases at J, leaving 7 bases unmatched. This chain's CDR3 is CASSPGTRRETQYF. CDR3 bases: TGTGCCAGCTCGCCCGGGACTAGAAGAGAGACCCAGTACTTC.

The chain couples TRBV10-2 to TRBJ1-3; TRBD1 might be the D (5 bases). This CDR3 is built from 14 residues. CDR1 and CDR2 (germline): WSHSY, SAAADI. V was shortened by 3 bases and J by 3 bases, with 9 bases between the two germline ends. The CDR3 coding sequence is TGCGCCAGCAGTGATCGCACAGGTGGAAACACCATATATTTT. This encodes CASSDRTGGNTIYF.

J is TRBJ2-3 and V is TRBV28; D is ambiguous. Trimming left V 4 bases short and J 5 bases short, with 4 bases between. The CDR3 has 11 amino acids. CDR1 is MDHEN and CDR2 is SYDVKM in the germline V gene. CDR3 sequence (DNA): TGTGCCAGCAGTTCCAGAGATACGCAGTATTTT. This encodes CASSSRDTQYF.

The chain employs TRBV19 and TRBJ2-3; D is perhaps TRBD1 (6 bases). This CDR3 region has 17 residues. Looked up from germline, CDR1 is LNHDA and CDR2 is SQIVND (reference sequence). V gave up 3 bases and J gave up 3 bases, with 19 bases separating them. The CDR3 DNA sequence: TGTGCCAGTAGTATGTGGGCTACAGGGATCGGGACAGATACGCAGTATTTT. It codes for CASSMWATGIGTDTQYF. The whole variable domain, filled in from reference TRBV19 and TRBJ2-3, reads DGGITQSPKYLFRKEGQNVTLSCEQNLNHDAMYWYRQDPGQGLRLIYYSQIVNDFQKGDIAEGYSVSREKKESFPLTVTSAQKNPTAFYLCASSMWATGIGTDTQYFGPGTRLTVL.

V is TRBV20-1 and J is TRBJ2-7; no clear D gene. Trimming took off 1 base at V and 5 bases at J, with 6 bases between the two ends. The CDR3 covers 11 residues. Germline-derived CDR1 and CDR2 are DFQATT and SNEGSKA (reference sequence). The CDR3 DNA is TGCAGTGCTAGAGGGCCGAACGAGCAGTACTTC. Translation gives CSARGPNEQYF.

The V gene is TRBV14, the J gene TRBJ1-5, with TRBD1 identical over 7 bases. J was trimmed by 9 bases and V by 4 bases; bases with no gene match: 6. Germline V gives CDR1 SGHDN, CDR2 FVKESK. This CDR3 comprises 13 residues. CDR3: CASSRDSGGPQHF. The CDR3, as DNA: TGTGCCAGCAGCCGGGACAGCGGCGGGCCCCAGCATTTT.

The chain uses TRBV27 and TRBJ2-6, with no clear D. Trimming shortened V by 3 bases and J by 0 bases, and 15 bases separated the two germline ends. CDR1 is MNHEY and CDR2 is SMNVEV in the germline V gene (reference sequence). The CDR3 extends over 18 amino acids. The CDR3 DNA is TGTGCCAGCAGTTTCGACGGGTTGAGCATCTCTGGGGCCAACGTCCTGACTTTC. Translation gives CASSFDGLSISGANVLTF.

V and J are TRBV6-5 and TRBJ1-1; D possibly corresponds to TRBD1 (5 bases). Germline-derived CDR1 and CDR2 are MNHEY and SVGAGI. The CDR3 runs 13 residues. The V gene lost 2 bases and the J gene lost 1 base, with 5 bases spanning the gap. The CDR3 sequence: CASSYQGNTEAFF. CDR3 DNA: TGTGCCAGCAGTTACCAGGGGAACACTGAAGCTTTCTTT.

The chain carries TRBV7-2 and TRBJ1-2; D gene unclear. Germline assignment: CDR1 SGHTA and CDR2 FQGNSA. There are 12 residues in the CDR3. V lost 2 bases and J 6 bases, leaving 7 bases between the germline ends. CDR3 sequence reads: CASSLYGDGYTF. The CDR3 DNA reads as TGTGCCAGCAGCTTATACGGGGATGGCTACACCTTC. Drawing the rest from reference TRBV7-2 and TRBJ1-2, the complete variable domain is GAGVSQSPSNKVTEKGKDVELRCDPISGHTALYWYRQSLGQGLEFLIYFQGNSAPDKSGLPSDRFSAERTGGSVSTLTIQRTQQEDSAVYLCASSLYGDGYTFGSGTRLTVV.

CDR3 bases: TGCGCCAGCAGCTCTCCCCAGGAGAACACTGAAGCTTTCTTT. Encoded protein: CASSSPQENTEAFF. The chain employs TRBV5-1 and TRBJ1-1; D remains ambiguous. The CDR3 has 14 residues. Trimming shortened V by 3 bases and J by 1 base, and 10 bases separated the two germline ends. Germline CDR1 is SGHRS and CDR2 is YFSETQ.

This clone was picked up a small number of times. V and J are TRBV5-1 and TRBJ1-5; D is ambiguous. Looked up from germline, CDR1 is SGHRS and CDR2 is YFSETQ. The CDR3 is 13 residues long. Trimming shortened V by 0 bases and J by 5 bases, and 6 bases separated the two germline ends. The CDR3 loop reads CASSLDADQPQHF. CDR3 DNA: TGCGCCAGCAGCTTGGACGCGGATCAGCCCCAGCATTTT.

The CDR3: CASSGGAILSYGYTF. The CDR3 bases are TGTGCCAGCAGTGGGGGAGCGATTCTTAGCTATGGCTACACCTTC. The rearrangement links TRBV2 to TRBJ1-2; D call uncertain. CDR3 size: 15 residues. The germline V and J ends were trimmed by 4 bases and 4 bases, with 16 bases remaining between them. The V gene's germline CDR1 is SNHLY and CDR2 FYNNEI.

The chain combines TRBV7-9 with TRBJ1-2; D not resolved. The CDR3 covers 14 residues. Germline assignment: CDR1 SEHNR and CDR2 FQNEAQ (reference sequence). V dropped 3 bases and J dropped 3 bases, with 11 bases sitting between them. CDR3 protein: CASSLETPYYGYTF. As DNA, the CDR3 is TGTGCCAGCAGCTTGGAGACCCCTTACTATGGCTACACCTTC.

The chain recombines TRBV19 with TRBJ1-5, with 9 bases identical to TRBD1. The CDR3 is made up of 14 amino acids. After removal of 5 bases from V and 3 bases from J, the junction contained 2 bases not matched to a gene. CDR1 is LNHDA and CDR2 is SQIVND in the germline V gene (reference sequence). This CDR3 is CASSVQGANQPQHF. DNA for the CDR3: TGTGCCAGTAGTGTACAGGGGGCCAATCAGCCCCAGCATTTT.

The V gene is TRBV19, the J gene TRBJ1-6, with 9 bases identical to TRBD1. V lost 3 bases to trimming and J lost 0 bases; unmatched junction nucleotides: 6. The CDR3 consists of 18 residues. Germline V gene data show CDR1 as LNHDA and CDR2 as SQIVND (reference sequence). CDR3 loop: CASSIAGTGSSYNSPLHF. CDR3 nucleotides: TGTGCCAGTAGTATTGCCGGGACAGGGAGCTCCTATAATTCACCCCTCCACTTT.

This chain connects TRBV15 to TRBJ2-3, with 7 bases identical to TRBD2. The CDR3 sequence is 16 residues long. Germline loops: CDR1 LNHNV, CDR2 YYDKDF (reference sequence). V shed 3 bases, J shed 2 bases, and the junction held 8 bases outside the gene matches. In nucleotides, the CDR3 is TGTGCCACCAGCAGCCTAGCGGTCGTATACACAGATACGCAGTATTTT. It translates to CATSSLAVVYTDTQYF.

The chain joins TRBV18 to TRBJ2-7; 9 nucleotides align to TRBD1. The germline V gene has CDR1 KGHSH and CDR2 LQKENI. The CDR3 runs to 14 residues. V lost 4 bases to trimming and J lost 5 bases; unmatched junction nucleotides: 6. For the CDR3, the DNA is TGTGCCAGCTCACGCACCGGGACAGGGAACGAGCAGTACTTC. This encodes CASSRTGTGNEQYF.